Following are 2 T cell receptor beta chains from one sample sequenced in a study of Ad26.COV2.S vaccination and SARS-CoV-2 variants. As to treatment: 19 received Ad26.COV2.S at low or high dose, single or two shots; several received placebo; per-sample allocation not given. Day 63 after the first injection of vaccine or placebo was the sampling time. The protocol was immunoSEQ multiplex PCR, while the TCRdb copy is restricted to in-frame clones and leaves out a portion. The sample contains around 300,000 clones, roughly 90% of which appear only once. The sequencing used peripheral blood, collected in a trial of Ad26.COV2.S vaccine versus placebo. These receptors came from a person aged 18-60 years who received the Ad26.COV2.S COVID-19 vaccine or a placebo.

The chain joins TRBV7-9 to TRBJ2-5, with D possibly TRBD1 on 7 matching bases. With 5 bases removed from V and 5 bases from J, the gap between germline ends came to 15 bases. Germline V gene sequence: CDR1 SEHNR, CDR2 FQNEAQ (reference sequence). The CDR3 has 14 amino acids. Here the CDR3 reads CASSRGTVRETQYF. The CDR3 bases are TGTGCCAGCAGCCGCGGGACAGTTCGGGAGACCCAGTACTTC.

The rearrangement uses TRBV29-1 and TRBJ1-1; unclear D gene. The CDR3 contains 14 residues. Germline assignment: CDR1 SQVTM and CDR2 ANQGSEA. V was cut by 7 bases and J by 1 base, with 16 bases left in between. The CDR3 loop is CSALEVRGNTEAFF. The CDR3 region has the DNA TGCAGCGCCCTTGAAGTCCGAGGGAACACTGAAGCTTTCTTT.